This entry lists 27 T cell receptor beta chains sequenced from one sample in a study of immune cell composition in non-small cell lung cancer. The normal lung sample lay at least 3 cm, and maximally far, from the tumour. Some clones are missing from TCRdb's copy, which holds only in-frame ones; the method was immunoSEQ multiplex PCR. The sample shows more than 15,000 clones, 77% of them seen only once. These same data were also listed under a study on CD4 T cells in lung cancer.

Sequencing input: non-adjacent lung tissue. Every receptor here comes from a human donor with non-small cell lung cancer.

This chain uses TRBV7-2 with TRBJ2-3; D may match TRBD1 or TRBD2 (5 bases each). This CDR3 spans 16 amino acids. V was trimmed by 0 bases and J by 0 bases, leaving 10 bases between them. Germline CDR1 reads SGHTA; CDR2 reads FQGNSA. The CDR3 DNA sequence: TGTGCCAGCAGCTTAGCAGCGGACACTAGCACAGATACGCAGTATTTT. This encodes CASSLAADTSTDTQYF.

V gene TRBV5-4 combines with J gene TRBJ2-7; 7 bases match TRBD1. V was pared by 4 bases and J by 2 bases, with 6 bases of the junction left unmatched. The CDR3 loop spans 14 amino acids. In germline, CDR1 is SGHNT, CDR2 YYREEE (reference sequence). CDR3 sequence (DNA): TGTGCCAGCAGCATACGACAGGGTCCCTACGAGCAGTACTTC. Encoded protein: CASSIRQGPYEQYF. The full variable domain, in which reference TRBV5-4 and TRBJ2-7 provide the parts outside the CDR3, is ETGVTQSPTHLIKTRGQQVTLRCSSQSGHNTVSWYQQALGQGPQFIFQYYREEENGRGNFPPRFSGLQFPNYSSELNVNALELDDSALYLCASSIRQGPYEQYFGPGTRLTVT.

This chain links TRBV27 with TRBJ2-2; D tentatively fits TRBD1 or TRBD2 (5 bases each). Germline loops: CDR1 MNHEY, CDR2 SMNVEV (reference sequence). The CDR3 has 16 amino acids. V was shortened by 5 bases and J by 0 bases, with 13 bases between the two germline ends. CDR3 sequence: CASSGGLGANTGELFF. CDR3 nucleotides: TGTGCCAGCAGTGGGGGATTGGGAGCGAACACCGGGGAGCTGTTTTTT.

The V gene is TRBV5-1, the J gene TRBJ2-1, with TRBD2 identical over 12 bases. V was pared by 4 bases and J by 3 bases, with 5 bases of the junction left unmatched. Germline V gene sequence: CDR1 SGHRS, CDR2 YFSETQ. This CDR3 has 16 residues. The CDR3 DNA is TGCGCCAGCAGCAGTCTAGCGGGGGGGCTCTACAATGAGCAGTTCTTC. Its protein is CASSSLAGGLYNEQFF. The variable domain in full, completed from reference TRBV5-1 and TRBJ2-1, reads KAGVTQTPRYLIKTRGQQVTLSCSPISGHRSVSWYQQTPGQGLQFLFEYFSETQRNKGNFPGRFSGRQFSNSRSEMNVSTLELGDSALYLCASSSLAGGLYNEQFFGPGTRLTVL.

The V and J genes are TRBV7-2 and TRBJ2-1; 8 bases are a match to TRBD1. The germline gives CDR1 SGHTA, CDR2 FQGNSA. This CDR3 contains 14 residues. J was trimmed by 3 bases and V by 3 bases; bases with no gene match: 1. The CDR3 region is CASSLGTGYNEQFF. In DNA form, the CDR3 reads TGTGCCAGCAGCTTGGGGACAGGCTACAATGAGCAGTTCTTC.

The J gene is TRBJ1-1, the V gene TRBV19; a weak D match, TRBD1 (5 bases). The CDR3 loop spans 17 amino acids. Germline CDR1 LNHDA, CDR2 SQIVND (reference sequence). With 3 bases removed from V and 4 bases from J, the gap between germline ends came to 21 bases. CDR3 residues: CASSIGGVASRGTEAFF. The CDR3 coding sequence is TGTGCCAGTAGTATTGGGGGGGTTGCGAGTCGGGGCACTGAAGCTTTCTTT.

The CDR3 DNA sequence: TGTGCCAGCAGCTTAGTAGCTAGCACAGATACGCAGTATTTT. The encoded protein is CASSLVASTDTQYF. The V call is TRBV7-2, the J call TRBJ2-3, with D uncertain. CDR1 SGHTA and CDR2 FQGNSA come from the germline V gene. V was cut by 1 base and J by 0 bases, with 5 bases left in between. The CDR3 is 14 amino acids.

This clone has a handful of counts. This chain links TRBV11-3 with TRBJ1-2; 9 bases agree with TRBD1. The CDR3 consists of 13 residues. Trimming removed 5 bases from V and 7 bases from J; junction bases left unmatched: 5. From germline, CDR1 is SGHNT and CDR2 YENEEA. DNA for the CDR3: TGTGCCAGCAGCGAGGACAGGGGAAGTGGCTACACCTTC. As protein: CASSEDRGSGYTF. Together with reference TRBV11-3 and TRBJ1-2, the CDR3 gives the full variable domain: EAGVVQSPRYKIIEKKQPVAFWCNPISGHNTLYWYLQNLGQGPELLIRYENEEAVDDSQLPKDRFSAERLKGVDSTLKIQPAELGDSAVYLCASSEDRGSGYTFGSGTRLTVV.

By share of the sample, this clone is medium-sized. The genes are TRBV2 and TRBJ2-1, with D tentatively TRBD1 (5 bases). This CDR3 is 14 amino acids long. Trimming removed 4 bases at V and 0 bases at J, with 7 bases between. Germline values: CDR1 SNHLY, CDR2 FYNNEI. In DNA form, the CDR3 reads TGTGCCAGCAGTGCCGACAGCTCCTACAATGAGCAGTTCTTC. This codes for CASSADSSYNEQFF.

The V gene is TRBV4-1, the J gene TRBJ2-5; 14 bases are shared with TRBD2. V shed 5 bases, J shed 1 base, and the junction held 3 bases outside the gene matches. The CDR3 is 16 amino acids. CDR1 is MGHRA and CDR2 is YSYEKL in the germline V gene. The CDR3 region has the DNA TGCGCCAGCAGCGAGACTAGCGGGGGGGCCCAAGAGACCCAGTACTTC. Protein sequence: CASSETSGGAQETQYF.

This clone was seen only once. The chain links TRBV18 to TRBJ1-1; the match to TRBD1 covers 9 bases. CDR3 length: 16 amino acids. From germline, CDR1 is KGHSH and CDR2 LQKENI. Losses at the gene ends were 1 base for V and 4 bases for J; bases not matched to a gene: 7. CDR3 sequence reads: CASSPRTGEIGTEAFF. The DNA for the CDR3 is TGTGCCAGCTCACCACGGACAGGGGAGATCGGCACTGAAGCTTTCTTT.

The chain couples TRBV28 to TRBJ1-1; perhaps TRBD1 as D (5 bases). The CDR3 has 12 residues. Trimming removed 6 bases at V and 2 bases at J, with 7 bases between. Germline CDR1 MDHEN, CDR2 SYDVKM. CDR3 sequence: CASRDRNTEAFF. The CDR3 coding sequence is TGTGCCAGCAGAGACAGAAACACTGAAGCTTTCTTT. Full variable domain (rest looked up from reference TRBV28 and TRBJ1-1): DVKVTQSSRYLVKRTGEKVFLECVQDMDHENMFWYRQDPGLGLRLIYFSYDVKMKEKGDIPEGYSVSREKKERFSLILESASTNQTSMYLCASRDRNTEAFFGQGTRLTVV.

This clone has only a few counts. J is TRBJ2-7 and V is TRBV5-6; D perhaps matches TRBD1 (7 bases). The length of the CDR3 is 13 residues. Germline V lookup: CDR1 SGHDT, CDR2 YYEEEE. V was pared by 2 bases and J by 5 bases, with 11 bases between. The CDR3 coding sequence is TGTGCCAGCAGCTTAGCAGGGGGGAACGAGCAGTACTTC. The encoded protein is CASSLAGGNEQYF. Complete variable domain (other parts from reference TRBV5-6 and TRBJ2-7): DAGVTQSPTHLIKTRGQQVTLRCSPKSGHDTVSWYQQALGQGPQFIFQYYEEEERQRGNFPDRFSGHQFPNYSSELNVNALLLGDSALYLCASSLAGGNEQYFGPGTRLTVT.

The chain is built from TRBV15 and TRBJ1-5; D uncertain. V dropped 0 bases and J dropped 6 bases, with 3 bases sitting between them. This CDR3 has 12 residues. Per germline, CDR1 LNHNV and CDR2 YYDKDF (reference sequence). CDR3 sequence (DNA): TGTGCCACCAGCAGAGATCGTCAGCCCCAGCATTTT. Translating gives CATSRDRQPQHF.

V is TRBV5-1 and J is TRBJ2-1, with TRBD1 identical over 7 bases. Germline CDR1 SGHRS, CDR2 YFSETQ. The CDR3 spans 14 residues. V shed 0 bases, J shed 7 bases, and the junction held 4 bases outside the gene matches. This CDR3 is CASSLGDRENEQFF. Written as DNA, the CDR3 is TGCGCCAGCAGCTTGGGTGACAGGGAGAATGAGCAGTTCTTC.

The chain recombines TRBV29-1 with TRBJ2-1; TRBD2 is a possible D gene (5 bases). Per the germline V gene, CDR1 is SQVTM and CDR2 is ANQGSEA. This CDR3 comprises 13 residues. V was cut by 8 bases and J by 6 bases, with 17 bases left in between. The CDR3 nucleotides are TGCAGCTCCGCCATCCCAACTAGCAATGAGCAGTTCTTC. Its protein is CSSAIPTSNEQFF.

DNA of the CDR3: TGTGCCAGCAGCTTAGCCAGACAGAACCGTCACTACGAGCAGTACTTC. Protein product: CASSLARQNRHYEQYF. V gene TRBV7-6 combines with J gene TRBJ2-7; D is perhaps TRBD1 (5 bases). CDR1 and CDR2 from the germline V gene are SGHVS and FNYEAQ. V was cut by 0 bases and J by 3 bases, with 15 bases left in between. The CDR3 runs 16 residues.

V is TRBV5-1 and J is TRBJ1-5, with TRBD1 identical over 7 bases. Losses at the gene ends were 0 bases for V and 1 base for J; bases not matched to a gene: 1. CDR1 and CDR2 (germline): SGHRS, YFSETQ. This CDR3 has 15 residues. The CDR3 loop is CASSLGGGSNQPQHF. As DNA, the CDR3 is TGCGCCAGCAGCTTGGGAGGGGGCAGCAATCAGCCCCAGCATTTT.

This chain joins TRBV30 and TRBJ1-4, with D perhaps TRBD1 (5 bases). V was trimmed by 4 bases and J by 8 bases, leaving 17 bases between them. Germline CDR1 is GTSNPN and CDR2 is SVGIG (reference sequence). The CDR3 sequence is 14 residues long. CDR3 loop: CAWMWGGVQEKLFF. The CDR3 DNA sequence: TGTGCCTGGATGTGGGGGGGGGTTCAGGAAAAACTGTTTTTT. The full variable domain, its missing parts supplied by reference TRBV30 and TRBJ1-4, is SQTIHQWPATLVQPVGSPLSLECTVEGTSNPNLYWYRQAAGRGLQLLFYSVGIGQISSEVPQNLSASRPQDRQFILSSKKLLLSDSGFYLCAWMWGGVQEKLFFGSGTQLSVL.

The genes are TRBV28 and TRBJ2-6; D unresolved. The CDR3 spans 14 residues. With 2 bases removed from V and 1 base from J, the gap between germline ends came to 3 bases. Germline CDR1 reads MDHEN; CDR2 reads SYDVKM. Here the CDR3 reads CASSLTSGANVLTF. The CDR3 bases are TGTGCCAGCAGTTTAACTTCTGGGGCCAACGTCCTGACTTTC. The entire variable domain, with the rest obtained from reference TRBV28 and TRBJ2-6, is as follows: DVKVTQSSRYLVKRTGEKVFLECVQDMDHENMFWYRQDPGLGLRLIYFSYDVKMKEKGDIPEGYSVSREKKERFSLILESASTNQTSMYLCASSLTSGANVLTFGAGSRLTVL.

This clone has just one count. The chain recombines TRBV30 with TRBJ2-6; D call uncertain. Germline-derived CDR1 and CDR2 are GTSNPN and SVGIG (reference sequence). Trimming shortened V by 2 bases and J by 0 bases, and 2 bases separated the two germline ends. The CDR3 sequence is 13 residues long. CDR3 nucleotide sequence: TGTGCCTGGAGTAACTCTGGGGCCAACGTCCTGACTTTC. This codes for CAWSNSGANVLTF.

The chain combines TRBV28 with TRBJ2-5; D is perhaps TRBD1 (6 bases). Germline V gene data show CDR1 as MDHEN and CDR2 as SYDVKM. The CDR3 is 15 amino acids. The V gene lost 6 bases and the J gene lost 2 bases, with 16 bases spanning the gap. The CDR3 region has the DNA TGTGCCAGCAGGTCTGACAGGACGTATCAAGAGACCCAGTACTTC. This gives the protein CASRSDRTYQETQYF.

This clone came up a few times. The chain links TRBV27 to TRBJ2-5; 7 positions agree with TRBD2. The ends lost 5 bases at V and 7 bases at J; junction bases unmatched: 10. CDR1 is MNHEY, CDR2 SMNVEV, per germline (reference sequence). The CDR3 is 14 amino acids. The CDR3 sequence is CASSRRGSLGTQYF. As DNA, the CDR3 is TGTGCCAGCAGTAGGCGGGGGAGTTTGGGGACCCAGTACTTC.

V and J are TRBV28 and TRBJ2-7, with 8 bases identical to TRBD2. V was clipped by 2 bases and J by 3 bases; unmatched bases: 3. The CDR3 is made up of 14 amino acids. Germline-derived CDR1 and CDR2 are MDHEN and SYDVKM. The CDR3 loop is CASSLGTRDYEQYF. Here the CDR3 DNA reads TGTGCCAGCAGTTTAGGGACTAGAGACTACGAGCAGTACTTC.

A word on this clone: An end of the junction does not agree with germline; a read error may underlie this. The chain uses TRBV7-9 and TRBJ1-1; maybe TRBD1 (5 bases). Per germline, CDR1 SEHNR and CDR2 FQNEAQ (reference sequence). CDR3 length: 15 amino acids. In DNA form, the CDR3 reads TGTGCCAGCAGCCTAGCGGGGGGGGGTTGGACTGAAGCTTTCTTT. It encodes CASSLAGGGWTEAFF.

The chain carries TRBV11-2 and TRBJ2-3; 15 bases line up with TRBD2. Germline CDR1 reads SGHAT; CDR2 reads FQNNGV. This CDR3 is built from 17 residues. J gave up 4 bases and V 4 bases, and 6 bases lay outside the gene matches. The CDR3 sequence is CASSWTSGGAGADTQYF. The DNA for the CDR3 is TGTGCCAGCAGCTGGACTAGCGGGGGGGCTGGGGCAGATACGCAGTATTTT.

The chain has TRBV7-8 and TRBJ2-6; D is undetermined. Trimming stripped 10 bases from V and 0 bases from J, with 4 bases between. Germline V gene lookup returns CDR1 SGHVS and CDR2 FQNEAQ. This CDR3 is 12 amino acids long. CDR3 protein: CATGSGANVLTF. CDR3 DNA: TGTGCCACCGGCTCTGGGGCCAACGTCCTGACTTTC. The full variable domain, its missing parts supplied by reference TRBV7-8 and TRBJ2-6, is GAGVSQSPRYKVAKRGQDVALRCDPISGHVSLFWYQQALGQGPEFLTYFQNEAQLDKSGLPSDRFFAERPEGSVSTLKIQRTQQEDSAVYLCATGSGANVLTFGAGSRLTVL.